This TCR beta chain stems from a study of blood T cell repertoires in COVID-19. Only in-frame clones appear in the TCRdb table, and some are missing; sequencing was by immunoSEQ multiplex PCR. The repertoire holds over 120,000 clones, with 70% to 80% as singletons. This CDR3 is 15 amino acids long. V trimming: 4 bases; J trimming: 4 bases; junction bases outside the gene matches: 8. CDR1 and CDR2 (germline): SGHRS, YFSETQ. The sequenced material came from peripheral blood. This sequence was found in a woman older than 75 with active or convalescent COVID-19. The chain combines TRBV5-1 with TRBJ2-5, with 9 positions matching TRBD1. The CDR3 sequence: CASSAKRQGGETQYF. The CDR3 coding sequence is TGCGCCAGCAGCGCAAAAAGACAGGGGGGAGAGACCCAGTACTTC. Based on the CDR3 plus reference TRBV5-1 and TRBJ2-5, the full variable domain is KAGVTQTPRYLIKTRGQQVTLSCSPISGHRSVSWYQQTPGQGLQFLFEYFSETQRNKGNFPGRFSGRQFSNSRSEMNVSTLELGDSALYLCASSAKRQGGETQYFGPGTRLLVL.